These 30 T cell receptor beta chains share one sample of origin, sequenced in a study of cytomegalovirus exposure and HLA in healthy donors. The primer mix had 60 Vbeta and 13 Jbeta primers. Some clones are missing from TCRdb's copy, which holds only in-frame ones; the method was immunoSEQ multiplex PCR. This table has some 200,000 clones, 84% appearing once. The sequenced material came from PBMCs. All receptors derive from a woman in her 50s in good health and CMV-seropositive.

V and J are TRBV19 and TRBJ2-6; 10 positions agree with TRBD1. CDR3 length equals 18 residues. V was pared by 5 bases and J by 0 bases, with 7 bases of the junction left unmatched. Germline V gene sequence: CDR1 LNHDA, CDR2 SQIVND (reference sequence). CDR3 DNA: TGTGCCAGTAGTCCATGGACAGGGGGAAACTCTGGGGCCAACGTCCTGACTTTC. This codes for CASSPWTGGNSGANVLTF. Combining the CDR3 with reference TRBV19 and TRBJ2-6 gives the whole variable domain DGGITQSPKYLFRKEGQNVTLSCEQNLNHDAMYWYRQDPGQGLRLIYYSQIVNDFQKGDIAEGYSVSREKKESFPLTVTSAQKNPTAFYLCASSPWTGGNSGANVLTFGAGSRLTVL.

The CDR3 region has the DNA TGTGCCAGCAGCACCCGGGGGGGACAACAAGAGACCCAGTACTTC. It yields the protein CASSTRGGQQETQYF. V is TRBV5-6 and J is TRBJ2-5; 8 bases line up with TRBD2. CDR1 SGHDT and CDR2 YYEEEE come from the germline V gene. The CDR3 consists of 15 residues. The V segment lost 4 bases and the J segment 2 bases; nucleotides outside the gene matches: 7.

This clone showed up just a few times. CDR3 protein: CASSLQLAEGGTEAFF. The CDR3 DNA reads TGTGCCAGCTCACTACAGCTAGCGGAGGGAGGCACTGAAGCTTTCTTT. The chain carries TRBV18 and TRBJ1-1, with no clear D. The CDR3 length is 16 residues. Germline assignment: CDR1 KGHSH and CDR2 LQKENI. V gave up 4 bases and J gave up 4 bases, with 19 bases separating them.

The rearrangement links TRBV11-2 to TRBJ2-7, with a weak D call TRBD2 (6 bases). Trimming cost V 5 bases and J 3 bases, with 14 bases left between them. The CDR3 has 14 residues. Germline V CDR1 and CDR2: SGHAT, FQNNGV. The CDR3 region is CASSQAGRHYEQYF. The DNA for the CDR3 is TGTGCCAGCAGCCAGGCGGGACGTCACTACGAGCAGTACTTC.

V is TRBV5-1 and J is TRBJ2-3, with D perhaps TRBD2 (6 bases). Trimming stripped 1 base from V and 2 bases from J, with 11 bases between. Germline V CDR1 and CDR2: SGHRS, YFSETQ. This CDR3 region has 15 residues. The CDR3 nucleotides are TGCGCCAGCAGCTTGACTAGCCGCGACACAGATACGCAGTATTTT. Translation gives CASSLTSRDTDTQYF.

This chain connects TRBV5-8 to TRBJ2-3, with 10 positions matching TRBD1. CDR1 is SGHTS, CDR2 YDEGEE, per germline. J lost 3 bases, V lost 3 bases, and 4 bases had no gene match. CDR3 length: 15 residues. The CDR3: CASSSPGQGTDTQYF. The DNA of the CDR3 is TGTGCCAGCAGCTCACCGGGACAGGGGACAGATACGCAGTATTTT.

The CDR3 DNA follows: TGTGCCAGCAGCCTTAGCCGTGTCTGGGAGGCTAACCAAGAGACCCAGTACTTC. As protein: CASSLSRVWEANQETQYF. The chain couples TRBV7-9 to TRBJ2-5, with a tentative D call TRBD2 (6 bases). Germline assignment: CDR1 SEHNR and CDR2 FQNEAQ (reference sequence). The ends were cut back, 5 bases at V and 0 bases at J, with 22 bases in the middle. This CDR3 has 18 amino acids.

The chain employs TRBV7-6 and TRBJ1-5; D ambiguous. V lost 2 bases and J 4 bases, leaving 9 bases between the germline ends. The CDR3 is made up of 14 amino acids. Germline CDR1 reads SGHVS; CDR2 reads FNYEAQ. The CDR3 sequence: CASSLSQKNQPQHF. CDR3 nucleotides: TGTGCCAGCAGCTTAAGTCAGAAAAATCAGCCCCAGCATTTT.

V gene TRBV6-5 combines with J gene TRBJ1-4; D not resolved. Deletions cut 6 bases from V and 7 bases from J, with 18 bases between. The germline gives CDR1 MNHEY, CDR2 SVGAGI. The length of the CDR3 is 15 residues. Written as DNA, the CDR3 is TGTGCCAGCAGCGAAAGAGGAGAGGCACTTGAAAAACTGTTTTTT. Its translation is CASSERGEALEKLFF.

The chain combines TRBV27 with TRBJ2-2; D may be TRBD2 (5 bases). The V gene's germline CDR1 is MNHEY and CDR2 SMNVEV (reference sequence). V gave up 0 bases and J gave up 6 bases, with 8 bases separating them. The CDR3 spans 14 residues. For the CDR3, the DNA is TGTGCCAGCAGTTTATCCGGACTCGCCGGGGAGCTGTTTTTT. Its protein product is CASSLSGLAGELFF.

Here the CDR3 DNA reads TGTGCCAGCAGCTTATGGTTTAGCGGGGGGGAGACCCAGTACTTC. Amino acid sequence: CASSLWFSGGETQYF. This chain links TRBV7-2 with TRBJ2-5, with 10 bases lining up with TRBD2. The CDR3 has 15 residues. The trim removed 2 bases at V and 5 bases at J, leaving 5 bases unmatched. CDR1 is SGHTA, CDR2 FQGNSA, per germline.

The chain is built from TRBV18 and TRBJ1-5; TRBD1 matches 9 bases. Germline V CDR1 and CDR2: KGHSH, LQKENI. The CDR3 consists of 16 residues. J lost 7 bases, V lost 2 bases, and 9 bases had no gene match. CDR3 residues: CASSPGDRAIAQPQHF. DNA of the CDR3: TGTGCCAGCTCACCAGGGGACAGGGCCATCGCGCAGCCCCAGCATTTT.

For this clone: The same CDR3 arises from other DNA sequences in this sample as well. The chain recombines TRBV5-1 with TRBJ1-4; 9 nucleotides agree with TRBD1. V lost 7 bases to trimming and J lost 6 bases; unmatched junction nucleotides: 7. Germline V gene lookup returns CDR1 SGHRS and CDR2 YFSETQ. CDR3 length equals 14 residues. CDR3 sequence: CASSPGTGYEKLFF. The CDR3, as DNA: TGCGCCAGCTCCCCCGGGACAGGGTATGAAAAACTGTTTTTT.

The J gene is TRBJ2-5, the V gene TRBV10-3; D is undetermined. Germline CDR1 reads ENHRY; CDR2 reads SYGVKD. CDR3 length equals 12 residues. V was trimmed by 2 bases and J by 5 bases, leaving 6 bases between them. The CDR3 region has the DNA TGTGCCATCAGTGAGAACAGTGAGACCCAGTACTTC. This encodes CAISENSETQYF.

In DNA form, the CDR3 reads TGTGCCAGCAGCCAGGGACTCCTCTATGGCTACACCTTC. The encoded protein is CASSQGLLYGYTF. This chain joins TRBV6-5 and TRBJ1-2; D may be TRBD1 (5 bases). The ends were cut back, 6 bases at V and 4 bases at J, with 12 bases in the middle. CDR1 MNHEY and CDR2 SVGAGI come from the germline V gene. This CDR3 has 13 residues.

This clone was seen only a few times. The chain combines TRBV6-6 with TRBJ2-6; perhaps TRBD2 as D (5 bases). Trimming stripped 5 bases from V and 4 bases from J, with 9 bases between. From germline, CDR1 is MNHNY and CDR2 SVGAGI (reference sequence). The CDR3 has 14 amino acids. Written as DNA, the CDR3 is TGTGCCAGCAGTCCCCCGGGGGGGGCCAACGTCCTGACTTTC. Its protein is CASSPPGGANVLTF.

This clone was counted a single time. The chain links TRBV10-1 to TRBJ2-7; 7 nucleotides line up with TRBD1. In germline, CDR1 is WNHNN, CDR2 SYGVQD (reference sequence). The CDR3 sequence is 15 residues long. V lost 0 bases to trimming and J lost 6 bases; unmatched junction nucleotides: 8. CDR3 loop: CASSESTGMPLEQYF. As DNA, the CDR3 is TGCGCCAGCAGTGAGTCGACAGGGATGCCCCTCGAGCAGTACTTC.

The chain recombines TRBV29-1 with TRBJ1-3, with D tentatively TRBD1 (6 bases). The CDR3 is made up of 13 amino acids. The V gene's germline CDR1 is SQVTM and CDR2 ANQGSEA. Deletions cut 7 bases from V and 4 bases from J, with 14 bases between. As DNA, the CDR3 is TGCAGCGCCTTACAGGGACCGGGAAACACCATATATTTT. Amino acid sequence: CSALQGPGNTIYF.

For this clone: In the same sample, other DNA sequences code for this CDR3. V usage is TRBV28 and J usage is TRBJ2-7, with 7 positions matching TRBD1. This CDR3 is built from 12 residues. Germline V gene sequence: CDR1 MDHEN, CDR2 SYDVKM. V lost 3 bases, J lost 4 bases, and 0 bases stayed unmatched. The CDR3 region is CASSLGQYEQYF. The CDR3 DNA sequence: TGTGCCAGCAGTTTGGGACAGTACGAGCAGTACTTC. The variable domain in full, completed from reference TRBV28 and TRBJ2-7, reads DVKVTQSSRYLVKRTGEKVFLECVQDMDHENMFWYRQDPGLGLRLIYFSYDVKMKEKGDIPEGYSVSREKKERFSLILESASTNQTSMYLCASSLGQYEQYFGPGTRLTVT.

V and J are TRBV11-2 and TRBJ1-5; a weak D match, TRBD1 (6 bases). Per germline, CDR1 SGHAT and CDR2 FQNNGV. Trimming pared 1 base from V and 4 bases from J, leaving 20 bases between. The CDR3 totals 18 residues. CDR3 residues: CASSLAIDRKKTNQPQHF. The DNA of the CDR3 is TGTGCCAGCAGCTTAGCCATCGACAGGAAAAAAACTAATCAGCCCCAGCATTTT.

This clone was detected many times. This chain joins TRBV27 and TRBJ2-7; perhaps TRBD2 as D (7 bases). The CDR3 covers 15 residues. CDR1 MNHEY and CDR2 SMNVEV come from the germline V gene (reference sequence). V dropped 3 bases and J dropped 7 bases, with 19 bases sitting between them. DNA for the CDR3: TGTGCCAGCAGTTTGGTCGCGGGGGCCCTGAAGGAGCAGTACTTC. Its protein is CASSLVAGALKEQYF.

There are a few counts of this clone. The genes are TRBV6-5 and TRBJ1-4; 8 nucleotides agree with TRBD1. Germline V CDR1 and CDR2: MNHEY, SVGAGI. The CDR3 runs to 14 residues. Unmatched junction bases numbered 8, after V lost 6 bases and J lost 8 bases. The CDR3 nucleotides read TGTGCCAGCAGCAAGACAGGGGTCAGGGAAAAACTGTTTTTT. It translates to CASSKTGVREKLFF.

The chain is built from TRBV7-9 and TRBJ1-5, with 8 bases lining up with TRBD1. The CDR3 totals 15 residues. Trimming at V came to 6 bases and at J to 6 bases, leaving 10 bases not matched to a gene. In germline, CDR1 is SEHNR, CDR2 FQNEAQ (reference sequence). The CDR3 bases are TGTGCCAGCAGTCGGGACAGGACCCTGCCTCAGCCCCAGCATTTT. Translation gives CASSRDRTLPQPQHF.

The J gene is TRBJ1-2, the V gene TRBV21-1. TRBV21-1 has pseudogene status. This CDR3 comprises 12 residues. CDR3 nucleotide sequence: TGTGCCAGCAGCATGGAGGGAGGACCCGACACCTTC. This translates into CASSMEGGPDTF.

The chain is built from TRBV5-4 and TRBJ2-7; 11 positions match TRBD1. V was pared by 3 bases and J by 0 bases, with 2 bases of the junction left unmatched. Germline loops: CDR1 SGHNT, CDR2 YYREEE (reference sequence). The CDR3 is 15 residues long. This chain's CDR3 is CASSWDRGTSYEQYF. The CDR3 DNA follows: TGTGCCAGCAGCTGGGACAGGGGGACCTCCTACGAGCAGTACTTC.

The V call is TRBV4-2, the J call TRBJ1-5; 10 nucleotides match TRBD1. CDR1 and CDR2 from the germline V gene are LGHNA and YNFKEQ. V shed 2 bases, J shed 7 bases, and the junction held 5 bases outside the gene matches. CDR3 length: 15 amino acids. The CDR3 reads CASSQYGQGGQPQHF. In DNA form, the CDR3 reads TGTGCCAGCAGCCAATACGGACAGGGGGGGCAGCCCCAGCATTTT.

J is TRBJ2-7 and V is TRBV14, with a possible D match to TRBD2 (5 bases). The CDR3 has 13 amino acids. Germline V gives CDR1 SGHDN, CDR2 FVKESK. V lost 4 bases to trimming and J lost 5 bases, with 12 bases between them. The CDR3 DNA follows: TGTGCCAGCAGCCGAGGGCAGGTTCACGAGCAGTACTTC. Translation gives CASSRGQVHEQYF.

The CDR3 sequence: CASSLDTSNTEAFF. DNA of the CDR3: TGCGCCAGCAGCTTGGATACGAGCAACACTGAAGCTTTCTTT. This chain links TRBV5-1 with TRBJ1-1, with D unresolved. From germline, CDR1 is SGHRS and CDR2 YFSETQ. The CDR3 extends over 14 amino acids. Trimming stripped 0 bases from V and 2 bases from J, with 8 bases between.

The chain carries TRBV15 and TRBJ2-3; tentative D call: TRBD2 (5 bases). This CDR3 has 14 residues. The germline gives CDR1 LNHNV, CDR2 YYDKDF (reference sequence). V was clipped by 1 base and J by 2 bases, with 7 bases between them. Here the CDR3 reads CATSRASPTDTQYF. In nucleotides, the CDR3 is TGTGCCACCAGCAGAGCTAGCCCCACAGATACGCAGTATTTT.

The genes are TRBV27 and TRBJ1-1; maybe TRBD1 (6 bases). CDR3 length: 13 amino acids. Germline V lookup: CDR1 MNHEY, CDR2 SMNVEV (reference sequence). The V end was cut by 6 bases, the J end by 1 base, with 9 bases between. The CDR3 region is CASSRTANTEAFF. CDR3 nucleotide sequence: TGTGCCAGCAGCCGGACAGCGAACACTGAAGCTTTCTTT.